The 19 T cell receptor beta chains below all came from one sample that was sequenced in a study of T cell repertoires in cytomegalovirus infection. A single record per CDR3 protein comes from TCRdb applying MiXCR to the reads. The table includes roughly 630,000 distinct CDR3 sequences, 24% detected once. Sequencing used CD8+ T cells from PBMCs. These receptor sequences come from a human donor in good health (CMV status not recorded). Some clones in this sample may be carry-over from other donors' samples.

This clonotype showed up just a few times. This rearrangement joins TRBV19 to TRBJ2-6; 9 positions agree with TRBD1. The J segment lost 0 bases and the V segment lost 5 bases, leaving 8 bases of the junction unmatched. Germline loops: CDR1 LNHDA, CDR2 SQIVND (reference sequence). This CDR3 spans 18 amino acids. CDR3 sequence (DNA): TGTGCCAGTAGTGGCCGGACAGGGGACTTCTCTGGGGCCAACGTCCTGACTTTC. Translated: CASSGRTGDFSGANVLTF.

This clonotype was detected many times. The chain links TRBV7-2 to TRBJ2-4; D is undetermined. The CDR3 extends over 15 amino acids. CDR1 SGHTA and CDR2 FQGNSA come from the germline V gene. Deletions cut 4 bases from V and 8 bases from J, with 18 bases between. DNA for the CDR3: TGTGCCAGCAGCTCCCCTTCCTTCGACTCCGACATTCAGTACTTC. Translated: CASSSPSFDSDIQYF.

In its sample, this clonotype was seen a few times. The chain joins TRBV19 to TRBJ2-2, with D possibly being TRBD2 (6 bases). This CDR3 has 16 amino acids. V lost 3 bases and J lost 0, with 11 bases in between. The germline CDR1 and CDR2 sequences are LNHDA and SQIVND (reference sequence). The CDR3 DNA follows: TGTGCCAGTAGTATCTCTAGCGCCGCGAACACCGGGGAGCTGTTTTTT. Amino acids: CASSISSAANTGELFF.

This clonotype occurred a few times. V usage is TRBV25-1 and J usage is TRBJ1-4; D perhaps matches TRBD1 (5 bases). The V and J ends lost 0 bases and 5 bases respectively, with 16 bases between them. Per germline, CDR1 MGHDK and CDR2 SYGVNS. The CDR3 consists of 17 residues. CDR3 in amino acids: CASSEYFVDKANEKLFF. The CDR3 DNA reads TGTGCCAGCAGTGAATATTTCGTGGACAAGGCGAATGAAAAACTGTTTTTT.

The CDR3 DNA follows: TGTGCCAGCAGCTCCACCCGGTTTGAAAAACTGTTTTTT. It translates to CASSSTRFEKLFF. The genes are TRBV14 and TRBJ1-4; D is undetermined. V was clipped by 5 bases and J by 7 bases, with 11 bases between them. Germline assignment: CDR1 SGHDN and CDR2 FVKESK. The CDR3 has 13 residues.

In this sample, this clonotype turned up a few times. The genes are TRBV6-5 and TRBJ2-1; D perhaps matches TRBD1 (5 bases). V was clipped by 8 bases and J by 4 bases, with 12 bases between them. The CDR3 is 13 residues long. The V gene's germline CDR1 is MNHEY and CDR2 SVGAGI. The CDR3, as DNA: TGTGCCAGCGGATCGACAGAGTACAATGAGCAGTTCTTC. This gives the protein CASGSTEYNEQFF.

The rearrangement uses TRBV6-5 and TRBJ2-3; 12 bases map to TRBD2. The CDR3 contains 17 residues. With 0 bases clipped from V and 2 bases from J, the junction kept 3 bases outside the gene matches. Germline CDR1 is MNHEY and CDR2 is SVGAGI. The CDR3 coding sequence is TGTGCCAGCAGTTACTCGACTAGCGGGGGAAACACAGATACGCAGTATTTT. Amino acids: CASSYSTSGGNTDTQYF.

The chain has TRBV24-1 and TRBJ2-1; a weak D match, TRBD2 (5 bases). The CDR3 contains 16 residues. Trimming removed 1 base from V and 9 bases from J, with 18 bases in between. Germline CDR1 and CDR2: KGHDR and SFDVKD. CDR3 residues: CATSDFDMGRSSEQFF. CDR3 sequence (DNA): TGTGCCACCAGTGATTTTGACATGGGGAGAAGCAGTGAGCAGTTCTTC.

About this clonotype: This could be a read error, since a much larger clone is one nucleotide away. This rearrangement joins TRBV6-2 or TRBV6-3 to TRBJ1-1, with D unclear. V lost 10 bases and J lost 3, with 15 bases in between. Germline CDR1 and CDR2: MNHEY and SVGEGT. CDR3 length equals 13 residues. The CDR3 sequence is CAISFIKDTEAFF. CDR3 nucleotide sequence: TGTGCCATCAGCTTTATCAAGGACACTGAAGCTTTCTTT.

Worth noting for this clonotype: This CDR3 is missing its conserved last phenylalanine or tryptophan, likely due to a read error. The chain employs TRBV7-2 and TRBJ2-1; no firm D call. The CDR3 runs 15 residues. Germline V lookup: CDR1 SGHTA, CDR2 FQGNSA. The V end lost 5 bases, the J end lost 2 bases, and 13 bases lay between the germline ends. Here the CDR3 reads CASSLIGGTYNEQFS. For the CDR3, the DNA is TGTGCCAGCAGCCTCATCGGCGGCACCTACAATGAGCAGTTCTCC.

This clonotype occurred a few times. In DNA form, the CDR3 reads TGCAGTGCCGTGACGGGGGCCGGAGCAGAGACCCAGTACTTC. This sequence encodes CSAVTGAGAETQYF. This chain uses TRBV20-1 with TRBJ2-5, with D tentatively TRBD1 or TRBD2 (6 bases each). The V gene's germline CDR1 is DFQATT and CDR2 SNEGSKA (reference sequence). This CDR3 comprises 14 residues. The V gene lost 6 bases and the J gene lost 4 bases, with 18 bases spanning the gap.

CDR3 sequence (DNA): TGTGCCAGCAGCTTAGCGGGGGGCGGCCGCGCCCAGTACTTC. It codes for CASSLAGGGRAQYF. The chain combines TRBV7-8 with TRBJ2-5; D may be TRBD1 or TRBD2 (6 bases each). CDR3 length: 14 amino acids. V was clipped by 0 bases and J by 9 bases, with 14 bases between them. The V gene's germline CDR1 is SGHVS and CDR2 FQNEAQ.

V gene TRBV29-1 combines with J gene TRBJ2-2; D unclear. The germline gives CDR1 SQVTM, CDR2 ANQGSEA. The CDR3 contains 13 residues. V was cut by 7 bases and J by 5 bases, with 14 bases left in between. The CDR3 DNA reads as TGCAGCGCCATTGACTCTCGAACCGGGGAGCTGTTTTTT. Translation gives CSAIDSRTGELFF.

This clonotype occurred a few times. The chain recombines TRBV7-8 with TRBJ2-1; 8 bases line up with TRBD2. The CDR3 runs to 14 residues. CDR1 is SGHVS and CDR2 is FQNEAQ in the germline V gene. The V segment lost 1 base and the J segment 7 bases; nucleotides outside the gene matches: 3. DNA for the CDR3: TGTGCCAGCAGCTTAGTAGCGGGGATGAATGAGCAGTTCTTC. This encodes CASSLVAGMNEQFF.

The J gene is TRBJ1-6, the V gene TRBV10-3; no clear D gene. The CDR3 spans 13 residues. V was pared by 3 bases and J by 5 bases, with 5 bases between. CDR1 is ENHRY, CDR2 SYGVKD, per germline. CDR3 residues: CAISDRDNSPLHF. The CDR3 bases are TGTGCCATCAGTGATCGGGATAATTCACCCCTCCACTTT.

As to this clonotype: This sequence may be a read error, since a much larger clone differs from it by one base. V usage is TRBV7-9 and J usage is TRBJ2-1, with D unresolved. The germline V gene encodes CDR1 SEHNR and CDR2 FQNEAQ (reference sequence). The CDR3 length is 15 residues. Trimming removed 2 bases at V and 2 bases at J, with 10 bases between. Written as DNA, the CDR3 is TGTGCCAGCAGCTTAAACGACGGACCCTACAATGAGCAGTTCTTC. It encodes CASSLNDGPYNEQFF. Combining the CDR3 with reference TRBV7-9 and TRBJ2-1 gives the whole variable domain DTGVSQNPRHKITKRGQNVTFRCDPISEHNRLYWYRQTLGQGPEFLTYFQNEAQLEKSRLLSDRFSAERPKGSFSTLEIQRTEQGDSAMYLCASSLNDGPYNEQFFGPGTRLTVL.

The chain combines TRBV2 with TRBJ2-7; a weak D match, TRBD1 (5 bases). Trimming removed 5 bases from V and 4 bases from J, with 12 bases in between. Germline CDR1 reads SNHLY; CDR2 reads FYNNEI. This CDR3 region has 13 residues. The CDR3 DNA reads TGTGCCAGCAGTTCCAGGGATTTTTACGAGCAGTACGTC. Residues: CASSSRDFYEQYV.

In this sample, this clonotype turned up a few times. The chain couples TRBV7-9 to TRBJ2-5; 7 nucleotides line up with TRBD1. Trimming cost V 5 bases and J 1 base; bases outside gene matches: 4. Germline CDR1 reads SEHNR; CDR2 reads FQNEAQ (reference sequence). The CDR3 is made up of 14 amino acids. The CDR3 DNA reads TGTGCCAGCAGCAAGACAGGGATCCAAGAGACCCAGTACTTC. It specifies CASSKTGIQETQYF.

There are a few counts of this clonotype. The rearrangement joins TRBV19 to TRBJ1-5; TRBD1 matches at 7 bases. The V segment lost 6 bases and the J segment 4 bases; nucleotides outside the gene matches: 3. In germline, CDR1 is LNHDA, CDR2 SQIVND (reference sequence). The CDR3 has 13 residues. The CDR3 protein is CASRGQLNQPQHF. The DNA for the CDR3 is TGTGCCAGTAGGGGACAGCTTAATCAGCCCCAGCATTTT.